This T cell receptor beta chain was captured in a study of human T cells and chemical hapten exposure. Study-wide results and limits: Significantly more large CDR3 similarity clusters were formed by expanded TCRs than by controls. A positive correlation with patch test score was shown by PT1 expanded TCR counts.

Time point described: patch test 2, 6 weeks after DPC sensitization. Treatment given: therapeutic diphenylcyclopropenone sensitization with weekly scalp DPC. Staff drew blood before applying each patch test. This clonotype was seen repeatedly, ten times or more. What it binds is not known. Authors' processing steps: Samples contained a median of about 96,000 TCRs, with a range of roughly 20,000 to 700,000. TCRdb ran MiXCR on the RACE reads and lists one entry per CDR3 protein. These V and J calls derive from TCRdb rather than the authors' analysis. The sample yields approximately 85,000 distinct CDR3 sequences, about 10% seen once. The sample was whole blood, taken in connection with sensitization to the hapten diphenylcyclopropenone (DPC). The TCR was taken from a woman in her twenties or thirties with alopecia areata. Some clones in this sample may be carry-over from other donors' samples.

The CDR3 sequence is CASSLVNSDAEQFF. As DNA, the CDR3 is TGTGCCAGCAGCTTAGTTAATAGCGACGCTGAGCAGTTCTTC. V is TRBV7-9 and J is TRBJ2-1; tentative D call: TRBD2 (5 bases). V was pared by 1 base and J by 9 bases, with 13 bases between. Germline V CDR1 and CDR2: SEHNR, FQNEAQ (reference sequence). This CDR3 region has 14 residues.